This entry concerns a single TCR beta chain. This clone was seen more than once but under ten times. No cognate antigen has been identified for it. Nothing much larger sits one base from this clone, and base qualities are not available. Trimming removed 1 base from V and 1 base from J, leaving 4 bases between the germline ends. Per the germline V gene, SGHTA is the CDR1 and FQGNSA is the CDR2. The CDR3 runs 14 residues from the cysteine to the phenylalanine. Here the CDR3 DNA is all that survives: 42 bases in frame from base 1. In total, approximately 610 healthy bone marrow donors made up the cohort. Cohort members were all nominally healthy when sampled, although unrecorded immune exposures were likely present. The donor tested CMV seropositive, placing the donor among the 310 or so seropositive members of the cohort. Every donor gave a peripheral blood sample, and the peripheral blood mononuclear cells from that sample were used for TCR beta sequencing. Genomic DNA extraction from the blood cell samples was performed with the Qiagen DNeasy Blood Extraction Kit.

The sample originates from a study of cytomegalovirus exposure and HLA in healthy donors (dated by TCRdb to the late 2010s). Regarding the complete study: An earlier analysis of fewer than 750 of the donors reported 276 Gb of sequence data and around 120 million unique TCR beta sequences obtained from 150 million to 200 million T cells. An early release that covered roughly 600 HLA-typed donors contained approximately 300 gigabases of sequencing data and about 93 million unique TCR sequences. Among the roughly 430 genotyped donors, more than 70% belonged to the genetic ancestry cluster associated with self-reported Caucasian donors. The study aimed to test whether cataloging public T cell receptors could reveal signatures of past pathogen exposure. The study profiled the T cell repertoires of hundreds of subjects by immunosequencing and related them to cytomegalovirus serostatus. A separate validation cohort of roughly 120 different subjects was used in addition to the approximately 640-subject first cohort. The study combined high-throughput TCR immunosequencing, statistical association of individual TCRs with disease status, and machine learning to predict cytomegalovirus infection status. To study patterns of TCR occurrence, a later analysis re-analyzed previously published TCR beta repertoires from several hundred donors and added high-resolution HLA genotyping. Rather than drawing on any new phenotypic data, the later analysis identified candidate immune exposures from TCR beta sequences and the way those sequences occurred across donors. To decide whether each TCR beta V gene segment behaved as functional or pseudogenic, an earlier analysis of some 600 of the donors relied on high-throughput TCR beta sequencing. Donor age, sex, ethnicity and CMV serostatus were compiled alongside the repertoire data. In a later genetic analysis, genome-wide SNP genotypes for 398 of the 666 donors were used, and that subset was treated as a discovery cohort. All discovery cohort repertoires had been generated on a single sequencing platform. HLA typing covered class I and class II loci at four-digit resolution. The number of typed donors differed by locus: about 629-630 for A, B, C, DRB1 and DQB1; 522 for DQA1; around 580 for DPA1; and some 470 for DPB1. Four or five DR-DQ haplotypes were handled as single units for association and clustering because linkage in the cohort was strong. Among around 400 genotyped donors of the cohort, an average of about 240,000 unique TCR beta nucleotide sequences were sequenced per donor, around 20% of them non-productive. Points the paper makes about the study in general: The authors suggested that the approach could potentially be extended to other disease states and immunological phenotypes. A few of the identified cytomegalovirus-associated TCR beta chains were confirmed in vitro to be specific for cytomegalovirus antigens. For the cohort, immune exposure information was limited to CMV serostatus. Strong co-occurrence of HLA alleles, especially DR and DQ, made assigning TCR associations to individual alleles difficult. Because HLA typing was unavailable for some donors at each locus, only the typed subset was used in association tests. According to a later analysis, most CMV-associated TCR beta chains appeared to be HLA-restricted, and the HLA associations seemed to be driven largely by CMV exposure. Some IMGT-functional V segments, including TRBV6-2 and TRBV6-3, could not be told apart with the 87-base-pair reads, so those segments were excluded. While some public TCRs were present in many individuals, most TCR sequences turned up only very rarely across donors. The study listed 150 to 200 TCR beta chains as associated with cytomegalovirus. This cohort had only TCR beta chains sequenced, and the lack of alpha or paired-chain data limited which features could be detected. Cytomegalovirus status was reported to be diagnosed by the classifier with high specificity and sensitivity in both the original and validation cohorts. According to a later analysis, TCR association rates differed among HLA loci, with DRB1 alleles showing the most associated TCRs and HLA-C alleles showing the fewest. Several of the top co-occurrence clusters appeared to be linked to parvovirus B19, influenza, CMV and Epstein-Barr virus, according to a later analysis. Over 15 rarely observed V segments, including chromosome 9 orphons, were excluded from the earlier analysis of about 500 of the donors because counts were too low. Presence/absence analyses assumed roughly uniform sequencing depth across donors, an assumption that may not hold. In an earlier analysis of more than 500 of the donors, most TCR beta V segments appeared in productive rearrangements about 90% or about 30% of the time, broadly matching IMGT annotations. A group of highly shared sequence variants was considered likely to be a technical artifact of the sequencing pipeline. Compared with the approximately 700-donor mean, donors in an Asian-associated ancestry cluster had fewer N-insertions in productive TCRs, according to a later genetic analysis. A later analysis associated some 17,000 TCR beta sequences with specific HLA alleles at a false discovery rate of 0.05. Linkage disequilibrium might explain the correlated functional status among segregating V segments, but an unknown experimental factor could not be ruled out. A further reported finding was that TCR beta sequences accurately predicted the HLA-A and HLA-B alleles for most subjects in the first cohort. V-gene and J-gene trimming of TCR beta chains was associated with a missense DCLRE1C variant in a later genetic analysis, and the association was replicated in an independent cohort. In a later analysis, HLA-associated TCR beta chains showed more clonal expansion and lower generation probabilities than non-associated chains that were equally common.

The library relied on the immunoSEQ multiplex PCR assay. For the multiplex PCR, a mixture combining 60 forward primers for TCR Vbeta segments and 13 reverse primers for TCR Jbeta segments was used. The CDR3 region of rearranged TCR beta genes was amplified from genomic DNA by a multiplex PCR assay. On the Illumina HiSeq System, the amplified TCR beta libraries were sequenced as 87-base-pair reads. As for the authors' bioinformatics: A later analysis tallied roughly 78 million unique TCR beta chains across the approximately 670 repertoires, and about 12 million of those chains were shared by two or more donors. Raw reads were error-corrected and collapsed into unique sequences by a nearest-neighbor algorithm in which closely related sequences were merged to remove PCR and sequencing errors. V, D and J gene segments were assigned by aligning CDR3 sequences to IMGT reference sequences. For a sequence to be retained, a match of at least six nucleotides to both a V gene segment and a J gene segment was required. A rearrangement was called productive if the CDR3 had no stop codons and remained in frame with V and J, and every other rearrangement was called non-productive. Following IMGT convention, CDR3 was defined as the stretch from the second conserved V-encoded cysteine up to the conserved J-encoded phenylalanine. The earlier analysis of fewer than 700 of the donors excluded sequences that lacked an unambiguous match to a single V gene segment. In an earlier analysis of roughly 500 of the donors, V segments were called functional above 56.7% productive rearrangements and were called segregating when the between-donor standard deviation exceeded 5%. A statistical classification framework was built for diagnosing cytomegalovirus status from the catalog of TCR beta chain sequences. In a later analysis, V and J genes were assigned by comparing TCR nucleotide sequences against IMGT/GENE-DB human TR gene sequences. Using the TCRdist pipeline, a later analysis assigned CDR3 sequences along with most-parsimonious VDJ recombination scenarios. In a later analysis, each TCR beta chain was defined by its CDR3 amino acid sequence together with its V-gene family, and reads without a unique V-gene family were excluded. A later analysis removed 550 to 650 highly shared, low-generation-probability nucleotide sequences to deal with suspected cross-contamination and a sequencing artifact. A later analysis calculated a clonal expansion index for each public chain from normalized within-repertoire ranks of inferred template counts. Generation probabilities in a later analysis came from a VDJ recombination model fitted to out-of-frame rearrangements, and those results were checked against IGoR. In a later analysis, hypergeometric tests were used to score TCR-TCR, TCR-HLA and TCR-CMV co-occurrence, with a repertoire-size bias correction applied to TCR pairs. To estimate false discovery rates, a later analysis permuted the HLA or CMV assignments 20 times. In a later analysis, co-occurring TCRs were grouped using DBSCAN, and TCRdist sequence similarity was added for clustering within HLA-allele-positive subsets. For co-occurrence clustering, repertoires with fewer than 30,000 or more than 120,000 public chains were excluded, along with about five repertoires with anomalous nucleotide sharing. Here the immuneACCESS table is served through TCRdb, limited to in-frame sequences with V and J called. Missing clones are a known gap in these copies; in checked studies unresolved V genes cover under half, and the rest lacks a known reason. The V and J calls and the clone size are those of that table, but D and trimming were determined from the DNA. This sample is represented by tens of thousands of clones; more than 60% of them were singletons. The top ten hold roughly 51% of the sample.

The sample taken for sequencing was PBMCs. The sequence was obtained from a man aged 50 to 59 in good health and CMV-seropositive. This chain is built from TRBV7-2 and TRBJ2-2; there is no confident call for the D gene. The bases read TGTGCCAGCAGCTTAGGGCAGAACACCGGGGAGCTGTTTTTT. The translation is CASSLGQNTGELFF.